Reported below is one T cell receptor (beta chain). The data are from a study of blood T cell repertoires in COVID-19. TCRdb's copy holds only in-frame clones and misses some; the assay was immunoSEQ multiplex PCR. The sample gives roughly 130,000 clones, approximately 83% of which show up once; over 2.5% is in the top ten. The CDR3 length is 16 residues. V was pared by 5 bases and J by 9 bases, with 20 bases between. Germline V gene lookup returns CDR1 SGHAT and CDR2 FQNNGV. Input material: peripheral blood. This TCR came from a woman aged 80 or older with acute or convalescent COVID-19. The chain combines TRBV11-2 with TRBJ1-6; perhaps TRBD1 as D (6 bases). The CDR3 here is CASSPSGRGAGSPLHF. CDR3 bases: TGTGCCAGCAGCCCTAGCGGCCGGGGGGCAGGTTCACCCCTCCACTTT.